In its sample, the clone carrying this TCR beta chain was seen many times. What it recognizes is unknown. Unique molecular identifiers were used to barcode this TCRbeta library. TCRdb re-called the PCR reads with MiXCR, one entry per CDR3 protein. The repertoire has roughly 160,000 distinct CDR3 sequences, approximately 12% of them found once; the top ten carry 13%. The CDR3 is 13 residues long. The V gene's germline CDR1 is DFQATT and CDR2 SNEGSKA (reference sequence). Trimming cost V 3 bases and J 1 base, with 6 bases left between them. The source of the sample is a study of T-cell reconstitution after alpha-beta-depleted transplantation in children. Study-wide findings and caveats: Expanded graft clones, several hundred of them, were reportedly the source of alpha-beta T cells about two months after transplant.

V usage is TRBV20-1 and J usage is TRBJ2-2; D is unresolved. The receptor comes from a boy between 2 and 10 years old with acute myeloid leukemia, due to receive a stem cell transplant. Material: PBMCs, obtained before TCRalphabeta/CD19-depleted stem cell transplant. CDR3 residues: CSASEVNTGELFF. CDR3 nucleotides: TGCAGTGCTAGCGAGGTGAACACCGGGGAGCTGTTTTTT.